A selection of T cell receptor beta chains follows, all from one sample in a study of regulatory T cells in long-lasting Graves disease. MiXCR was run by TCRdb on the multiplex PCR reads, yielding one entry per CDR3 protein. The table has 350,000 to 450,000 distinct CDR3 sequences, roughly 25% seen once. Source: peripheral blood mononuclear cells (PBMCs), taken when the disease was refractory, from a patient treated with antithyroid drugs. These receptors all come from a woman between 35 and 50 years old with Graves disease. Each CDR3 is given with its conserved first and last residue. D genes are given only for firm matches.

J gene,V gene,D gene,CDR3 protein
TRBJ2-5,TRBV10-3,NA,CAISEPAEGTQYF
TRBJ1-1,TRBV24-1,NA,CATSGAGRNTEAFF
TRBJ2-7,TRBV7-2,NA,CASSLAAGPYEQYF
TRBJ2-2,TRBV11-3,TRBD1,CASSIPQDSGTGYTGELFF
TRBJ1-5,TRBV6-2/TRBV6-3,NA,CASSYDESSPQHF
TRBJ1-6,TRBV5-6,NA,CASSVIYNSPLHF
TRBJ2-7,TRBV5-1,TRBD1,CASSSPGQTISYEQYF
TRBJ2-7,TRBV7-9,TRBD1,CASSLAGDRGAHEQYF
TRBJ2-7,TRBV20-1,NA,CSAILGYEQYF
TRBJ2-3,TRBV7-9,TRBD2,CASSFYGPSGSGTDTQYF
TRBJ2-1,TRBV12-3/TRBV12-4,NA,CASSYVPPSYNEQFF
TRBJ2-7,TRBV29-1,NA,CSVDGIGEQYF
TRBJ2-2,TRBV20-1,NA,CSARVANTGELFF
TRBJ1-2,TRBV9,NA,CASSAQHSGGYTF
TRBJ1-2,TRBV29-1,NA,CSVEGGVYGYTF
TRBJ2-7,TRBV11-2,NA,CASSLIKQSLAYEQYF
TRBJ1-1,TRBV6-1,NA,CASSEASRVNTEAFF
TRBJ1-5,TRBV19,NA,CASSPLTQGGNQPQHF
TRBJ1-4,TRBV10-3,TRBD1,CAISGGTGLNEKLFF
TRBJ2-2,TRBV9,NA,CASSLLGGGPNTGELFF
TRBJ1-4,TRBV7-3,NA,CATYNGTKERMEKLFF
TRBJ1-6,TRBV3-1,NA,CASSPGTSPLHF
TRBJ1-1,TRBV2,NA,CASSATTNTEAFF
TRBJ2-4,TRBV5-4,TRBD2,CASSRTGGGLNIQYF
TRBJ2-5,TRBV7-9,NA,CASSPTTPETQYF
TRBJ2-6,TRBV19,NA,CASSIGQLSGANVLTF
TRBJ2-1,TRBV27,NA,CASSSPGLASDEQFF
TRBJ2-1,TRBV28,NA,CASRTGISSSYNEQFF
TRBJ2-5,TRBV7-2,TRBD2,CASSLEPWTSGRKTQYF